The 2 T cell receptor beta chains given below trace back to one sample, sequenced in a study of CD8 T cells in Susac syndrome. Reverse transcription of roughly 0.45 to 1 ug RNA used random hexamers. TCRdb itself ran the immunoSEQ multiplex PCR reads through MiXCR, one entry per CDR3 protein. Here the sample spans about 280,000 distinct CDR3 sequences, about 85% being singletons. The sequencing sample was made of CD8+ T cells from PBMCs. The receptor set was obtained from a human donor with multiple sclerosis.

V and J are TRBV7-9 and TRBJ2-1; TRBD2 matches at 15 bases. Germline values: CDR1 SEHNR, CDR2 FQNEAQ (reference sequence). The V gene end was trimmed by 2 bases and the J gene end by 0 bases; junction bases not matched to a gene: 5. The CDR3 is 19 residues long. CDR3 amino acids: CASSLPGLAGGPSYNEQFF. The CDR3 DNA sequence: TGTGCCAGCAGCTTACCGGGACTAGCGGGAGGCCCCTCCTACAATGAGCAGTTCTTC.

The chain has TRBV7-9 and TRBJ2-6, with D tentatively TRBD1 (5 bases). V was trimmed by 2 bases and J by 0 bases, leaving 11 bases between them. Per the germline V gene, CDR1 is SEHNR and CDR2 is FQNEAQ (reference sequence). This CDR3 region has 17 residues. The CDR3 protein is CASSLIPDSSGANVLTF. The CDR3 nucleotides read TGTGCCAGCAGCTTAATCCCCGACAGCTCTGGGGCCAACGTCCTGACTTTC.